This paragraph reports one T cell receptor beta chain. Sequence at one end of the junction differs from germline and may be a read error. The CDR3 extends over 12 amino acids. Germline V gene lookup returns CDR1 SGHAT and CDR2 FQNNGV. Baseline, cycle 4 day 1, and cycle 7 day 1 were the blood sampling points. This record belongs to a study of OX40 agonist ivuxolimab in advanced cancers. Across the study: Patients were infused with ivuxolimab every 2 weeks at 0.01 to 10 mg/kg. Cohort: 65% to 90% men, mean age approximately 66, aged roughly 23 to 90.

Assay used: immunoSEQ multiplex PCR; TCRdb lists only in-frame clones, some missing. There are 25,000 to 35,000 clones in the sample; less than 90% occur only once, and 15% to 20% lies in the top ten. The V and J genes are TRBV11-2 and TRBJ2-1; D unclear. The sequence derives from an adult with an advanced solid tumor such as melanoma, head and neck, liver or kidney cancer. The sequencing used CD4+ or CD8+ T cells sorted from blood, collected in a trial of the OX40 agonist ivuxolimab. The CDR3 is CASTLGYNEQFF. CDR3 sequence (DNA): TGTGCCAGCACCTTAGGGTACAATGAGCAGTTCTTC.